The rows below give T cell receptor beta chains drawn from one sample of a study of cytomegalovirus exposure and HLA in healthy donors. The data were produced by immunoSEQ multiplex PCR, yet TCRdb's version contains in-frame clones alone and is incomplete. The table includes around 100,000 clones, around 76% detected once. The sequenced material came from PBMCs. These TCRs come from a young woman in good health and CMV-seropositive. Both conserved end residues are part of each CDR3. Each record gives: V gene, D gene, clone size, J gene, CDR3 protein, CDR3 DNA. The D gene is left open where the match is weak. Rows give clone size only sometimes, using once, few, many, or a class for an expanded clone.

V gene: TRBV28
D gene: TRBD1
clone size: -
J gene: TRBJ2-1
CDR3 protein: CASLTGTGYNEQFF
CDR3 DNA: TGTGCCAGCTTAACCGGGACAGGTTACAATGAGCAGTTCTTC

V gene: TRBV11-3
D gene: TRBD2
clone size: -
J gene: TRBJ2-1
CDR3 protein: CASSPRVSGGYNEQFF
CDR3 DNA: TGTGCCAGCAGCCCCCGGGTTAGCGGGGGGTACAATGAGCAGTTCTTC

V gene: TRBV5-4
D gene: -
clone size: -
J gene: TRBJ1-1
CDR3 protein: CASSYGAKNTEAFF
CDR3 DNA: TGTGCCAGCAGTTACGGAGCGAAGAACACTGAAGCTTTCTTT

V gene: TRBV4-1
D gene: TRBD2
clone size: -
J gene: TRBJ2-5
CDR3 protein: CASSQDPRLAGQETQYF
CDR3 DNA: TGCGCCAGCAGCCAAGATCCCCGACTAGCGGGGCAAGAGACCCAGTACTTC

V gene: TRBV9
D gene: -
clone size: -
J gene: TRBJ2-3
CDR3 protein: CASSVGLTSTDTQYF
CDR3 DNA: TGTGCCAGCAGCGTAGGCCTGACTAGCACAGATACGCAGTATTTT

V gene: TRBV11-3
D gene: -
clone size: -
J gene: TRBJ1-3
CDR3 protein: CASSLDASSGNTIYF
CDR3 DNA: TGTGCCAGCAGCTTAGACGCCAGCTCTGGAAACACCATATATTTT

V gene: TRBV6-1
D gene: TRBD1
clone size: few
J gene: TRBJ1-5
CDR3 protein: CASSDRVPNQPQHF
CDR3 DNA: TGTGCCAGCTCCGACAGGGTCCCTAATCAGCCCCAGCATTTT

V gene: TRBV27
D gene: -
clone size: -
J gene: TRBJ2-1
CDR3 protein: CASTPLRDRRRNEQFF
CDR3 DNA: TGTGCCAGCACCCCCCTGCGGGACCGAAGACGCAATGAGCAGTTCTTC

V gene: TRBV7-9
D gene: TRBD1
clone size: -
J gene: TRBJ1-4
CDR3 protein: CASSLGQLQGPRSEKLFF
CDR3 DNA: TGTGCCAGCAGCTTAGGCCAACTACAGGGGCCCCGCTCGGAAAAACTGTTTTTT

V gene: TRBV6-5
D gene: -
clone size: -
J gene: TRBJ2-2
CDR3 protein: CASRIMQGGGELFF
CDR3 DNA: TGTGCCAGCAGAATAATGCAGGGCGGCGGGGAGCTGTTTTTT

V gene: TRBV6-5
D gene: TRBD1
clone size: few
J gene: TRBJ1-1
CDR3 protein: CASSFQQGAMTEAFF
CDR3 DNA: TGTGCCAGCAGTTTCCAACAGGGGGCGATGACTGAAGCTTTCTTT

V gene: TRBV11-2
D gene: TRBD2
clone size: -
J gene: TRBJ2-3
CDR3 protein: CASSSGLWREREDTQYF
CDR3 DNA: TGTGCCAGCAGCTCCGGATTATGGCGGGAGAGGGAAGATACGCAGTATTTT

V gene: TRBV6-5
D gene: TRBD2
clone size: -
J gene: TRBJ2-1
CDR3 protein: CASSYMSSGYNEQFF
CDR3 DNA: TGTGCCAGCAGTTATATGTCTAGCGGTTACAATGAGCAGTTCTTC

V gene: TRBV5-4
D gene: TRBD1
clone size: -
J gene: TRBJ1-1
CDR3 protein: CASSSALGTGGMNTEAFF
CDR3 DNA: TGTGCCAGCAGCTCGGCGTTAGGGACAGGCGGGATGAACACTGAAGCTTTCTTT

V gene: TRBV4-2
D gene: TRBD2
clone size: -
J gene: TRBJ2-1
CDR3 protein: CASSQDSSGGYNEQFF
CDR3 DNA: TGTGCCAGCAGCCAAGATTCTAGCGGGGGCTACAATGAGCAGTTCTTC

V gene: TRBV28
D gene: -
clone size: -
J gene: TRBJ2-1
CDR3 protein: CATEAPRSNEQFF
CDR3 DNA: TGTGCCACCGAGGCCCCCCGCTCCAATGAGCAGTTCTTC

V gene: TRBV19
D gene: -
clone size: -
J gene: TRBJ2-2
CDR3 protein: CASRLVGSTGELFF
CDR3 DNA: TGTGCCAGTAGATTAGTGGGCTCGACCGGGGAGCTGTTTTTT

V gene: TRBV12-5
D gene: -
clone size: -
J gene: TRBJ1-5
CDR3 protein: CASGLRGARQPQHF
CDR3 DNA: TGTGCTAGTGGTTTAAGAGGCGCCCGTCAGCCCCAGCATTTT

V gene: TRBV2
D gene: -
clone size: -
J gene: TRBJ1-4
CDR3 protein: CASRGGGTNEKLFF
CDR3 DNA: TGTGCCAGCAGGGGAGGGGGTACCAATGAAAAACTGTTTTTT

V gene: TRBV6-4
D gene: TRBD1
clone size: few
J gene: TRBJ1-1
CDR3 protein: CASSDSRASGGEAFF
CDR3 DNA: TGTGCCAGCAGTGACTCGAGGGCTTCAGGGGGAGAAGCTTTCTTT

V gene: TRBV4-2
D gene: -
clone size: -
J gene: TRBJ2-7
CDR3 protein: CASSQENTGTYEQYF
CDR3 DNA: TGTGCCAGCAGCCAAGAAAACACCGGGACCTACGAGCAGTACTTC

V gene: TRBV2
D gene: -
clone size: once
J gene: TRBJ1-1
CDR3 protein: CASSERRVDEAFF
CDR3 DNA: TGTGCCAGCAGTGAGCGGAGGGTGGATGAAGCTTTCTTT

V gene: TRBV13
D gene: -
clone size: -
J gene: TRBJ1-1
CDR3 protein: CASSLGLQGRREAFF
CDR3 DNA: TGTGCCAGCAGCTTGGGTTTACAGGGACGCCGAGAAGCTTTCTTT

V gene: TRBV18
D gene: -
clone size: -
J gene: TRBJ1-5
CDR3 protein: CASSPQRTRVNQPQHF
CDR3 DNA: TGTGCCAGCTCACCACAGAGGACAAGAGTGAATCAGCCCCAGCATTTT

V gene: TRBV5-5
D gene: TRBD2
clone size: -
J gene: TRBJ2-5
CDR3 protein: CASSLKPSGWGQETQYF
CDR3 DNA: TGTGCCAGCAGCTTGAAGCCTAGCGGGTGGGGCCAAGAGACCCAGTACTTC

V gene: TRBV19
D gene: TRBD1
clone size: -
J gene: TRBJ2-1
CDR3 protein: CASSTWPGQGSSYNEQFF
CDR3 DNA: TGTGCCAGTAGTACCTGGCCGGGACAGGGGAGCTCCTACAATGAGCAGTTCTTC

V gene: TRBV14
D gene: TRBD1
clone size: -
J gene: TRBJ1-4
CDR3 protein: CASSQGDRTGATNEKLFF
CDR3 DNA: TGTGCCAGCAGCCAAGGAGACAGGACAGGAGCAACTAATGAAAAACTGTTTTTT

V gene: TRBV5-1
D gene: TRBD2
clone size: -
J gene: TRBJ2-3
CDR3 protein: CASSAGGLDTQYF
CDR3 DNA: TGCGCCAGCAGTGCGGGGGGATTAGATACGCAGTATTTT

V gene: TRBV5-6
D gene: -
clone size: -
J gene: TRBJ1-1
CDR3 protein: CASSLEAGATEAFF
CDR3 DNA: TGTGCCAGCAGCTTGGAAGCGGGGGCGACTGAAGCTTTCTTT

V gene: TRBV28
D gene: TRBD1
clone size: -
J gene: TRBJ2-7
CDR3 protein: CASSPGQNYEQYF
CDR3 DNA: TGTGCCAGCAGTCCGGGACAGAACTACGAGCAGTACTTC

V gene: TRBV7-9
D gene: -
clone size: -
J gene: TRBJ1-1
CDR3 protein: CASSVSEINTEAFF
CDR3 DNA: TGTGCCAGCAGCGTCTCTGAGATCAACACTGAAGCTTTCTTT

V gene: TRBV10-3
D gene: -
clone size: -
J gene: TRBJ2-2
CDR3 protein: CAISDIGVNTGELFF
CDR3 DNA: TGTGCCATCAGTGATATAGGGGTTAACACCGGGGAGCTGTTTTTT

V gene: TRBV7-9
D gene: -
clone size: -
J gene: TRBJ2-3
CDR3 protein: CASSLAGADTQYF
CDR3 DNA: TGTGCCAGCAGCTTAGCGGGCGCGGATACGCAGTATTTT

V gene: TRBV7-2
D gene: -
clone size: -
J gene: TRBJ2-7
CDR3 protein: CASSFDSPYEQYF
CDR3 DNA: TGTGCCAGCAGCTTCGACAGCCCCTACGAGCAGTACTTC

V gene: TRBV5-1
D gene: -
clone size: -
J gene: TRBJ1-2
CDR3 protein: CASSLTAGGAYPPWDYTF
CDR3 DNA: TGCGCCAGCAGCTTGACGGCCGGGGGGGCTTATCCTCCATGGGACTACACCTTC

V gene: TRBV14
D gene: -
clone size: once
J gene: TRBJ1-4
CDR3 protein: CASSQDPSRKEKLFF
CDR3 DNA: TGTGCCAGCAGCCAAGACCCTTCGCGGAAGGAAAAACTGTTTTTT

V gene: TRBV4-3
D gene: TRBD2
clone size: few
J gene: TRBJ2-7
CDR3 protein: CASSQRGDRGGRAYEQYF
CDR3 DNA: TGCGCCAGCAGCCAGAGGGGCGATCGGGGCGGGAGGGCCTACGAGCAGTACTTC

V gene: TRBV6-1
D gene: -
clone size: few
J gene: TRBJ2-7
CDR3 protein: CASSEIGGASYEQYF
CDR3 DNA: TGTGCCAGCAGTGAAATTGGGGGGGCCTCCTACGAGCAGTACTTC

V gene: TRBV27
D gene: TRBD1
clone size: few
J gene: TRBJ1-1
CDR3 protein: CASSLESRTGRRTEAFF
CDR3 DNA: TGTGCCAGCAGTTTAGAATCTAGGACAGGGCGAAGAACTGAAGCTTTCTTT

V gene: TRBV7-9
D gene: TRBD2
clone size: -
J gene: TRBJ2-1
CDR3 protein: CASSLNGGGNEQFF
CDR3 DNA: TGTGCCAGCAGCTTAAACGGGGGGGGGAATGAGCAGTTCTTC

V gene: TRBV6-5
D gene: TRBD1
clone size: -
J gene: TRBJ1-5
CDR3 protein: CASSIRQGRQPQHF
CDR3 DNA: TGTGCCAGCAGTATCCGACAGGGACGCCAGCCCCAGCATTTT

V gene: TRBV27
D gene: -
clone size: -
J gene: TRBJ1-1
CDR3 protein: CASHSRDTEAFF
CDR3 DNA: TGTGCCAGCCACAGCAGGGACACTGAAGCTTTCTTT

V gene: TRBV28
D gene: -
clone size: -
J gene: TRBJ1-5
CDR3 protein: CASSRNGVGNQPQHF
CDR3 DNA: TGTGCCAGCAGCCGCAACGGGGTTGGCAATCAGCCCCAGCATTTT

V gene: TRBV10-3
D gene: TRBD1
clone size: -
J gene: TRBJ2-5
CDR3 protein: CAISEGAGGEETQYF
CDR3 DNA: TGTGCCATCAGCGAGGGAGCAGGGGGTGAAGAGACCCAGTACTTC

V gene: TRBV29-1
D gene: TRBD1
clone size: -
J gene: TRBJ1-4
CDR3 protein: CSVEQGAGKLFF
CDR3 DNA: TGCAGCGTAGAACAGGGGGCGGGAAAACTGTTTTTT

V gene: TRBV7-6
D gene: -
clone size: -
J gene: TRBJ2-1
CDR3 protein: CASSRTASYNEQFF
CDR3 DNA: TGTGCCAGCAGCCGGACTGCCTCCTACAATGAGCAGTTCTTC

V gene: TRBV18
D gene: -
clone size: -
J gene: TRBJ2-7
CDR3 protein: CASSPDRTSYEQYF
CDR3 DNA: TGTGCCAGCTCACCAGACAGGACCTCCTACGAGCAGTACTTC